This paragraph reports one T cell receptor (beta chain). Its antigen is still unknown. Unexposed donor CD4+ T cells date from about 2011-2018, before the COVID-19 pandemic. The cells were cultured for approximately 10 days before CD4+ T cells were isolated. Testing used SARS-CoV-2 S/N and four cold-coronavirus spikes on unexposed-donor CD4+ T cells, cells permitting. PBMCs were plated at a few million per well in IL-2-containing medium. This sample was included in a study of CD4 T cells in relation to SARS-CoV-2 and coronaviruses. At the level of the study: ViraFEST: approximately 10-day antigen culture of PBMCs, then TCR beta CDR3 sequencing.

Clones were sequenced by immunoSEQ multiplex PCR, and TCRdb holds only the in-frame ones, with some missing. The top ten clones hold 20% to 25% of a sample with 25,000 to 30,000 clones, roughly four fifths of them seen once. Per germline, CDR1 LGHNT and CDR2 FRNRAP. This CDR3 contains 16 residues. Deletions cut 5 bases from V and 0 bases from J, with 14 bases between. The specimen was CD4+ T cells from PBMCs, cultured in vitro. This receptor was identified in a human donor in good health. The chain recombines TRBV12-5 with TRBJ1-3, with D maybe TRBD1 (5 bases). CDR3: CASGPGDVTSGNTIYF. CDR3 DNA sequence: TGTGCTAGTGGTCCGGGGGACGTTACCTCTGGAAACACCATATATTTT.